This TCR beta chain originates from a study of T cells of healthy individuals. This CDR3 is built from 15 residues. Trimming removed 4 bases from V and 1 base from J; junction bases left unmatched: 6. Per germline, CDR1 LNHNV and CDR2 YYDKDF (reference sequence). In this sample, this clonotype turned up many times. Using its own MiXCR run on the 5' RACE reads, TCRdb lists one record per CDR3 protein. The table shows roughly 76,000 distinct CDR3 sequences, with approximately 5.4% occurring only once. This TCR was recovered from a female donor in good health. V usage is TRBV15 and J usage is TRBJ1-1; 7 positions match TRBD1. CDR3 sequence: CATSTDRAPNTEAFF. The CDR3 nucleotides read TGTGCCACCAGCACAGACAGGGCCCCGAACACTGAAGCTTTCTTT.